This TCR beta chain was recorded in a study of cytomegalovirus exposure and HLA in healthy donors. The PCR was carried out with 60 Vbeta primers and 13 Jbeta primers. This table comes from immunoSEQ multiplex PCR, and its TCRdb copy is limited to in-frame clones, with some not included. The repertoire includes 95,000 to 150,000 clones, under 90% of them detected once, and 7.5% to 10% sits in the top ten. This clone came up a few times. Its antigen is as yet unknown. The CDR3 is made up of 14 amino acids. CDR1 and CDR2 (germline): LNHDA, SQIVND (reference sequence). The germline V and J ends were trimmed by 4 bases and 8 bases, with 14 bases remaining between them. Regarding the study as a whole: DRB1 showed the most TCR associations and HLA-C the fewest in a later analysis, as rates varied by HLA locus. A list of around 150 TCR beta chains associated with cytomegalovirus was given. TCR beta V- and J-gene trimming, according to a later analysis, was linked to a missense DCLRE1C variant.

The rearrangement uses TRBV19 and TRBJ1-4; D possibly corresponds to TRBD1 (6 bases). Sequencing was performed on PBMCs. The TCR was taken from a female donor in good health and CMV-seropositive. Here the CDR3 DNA reads TGTGCCAGTAGTACCCGACAGGTACCGGAAAAACTGTTTTTT. The encoded protein is CASSTRQVPEKLFF.